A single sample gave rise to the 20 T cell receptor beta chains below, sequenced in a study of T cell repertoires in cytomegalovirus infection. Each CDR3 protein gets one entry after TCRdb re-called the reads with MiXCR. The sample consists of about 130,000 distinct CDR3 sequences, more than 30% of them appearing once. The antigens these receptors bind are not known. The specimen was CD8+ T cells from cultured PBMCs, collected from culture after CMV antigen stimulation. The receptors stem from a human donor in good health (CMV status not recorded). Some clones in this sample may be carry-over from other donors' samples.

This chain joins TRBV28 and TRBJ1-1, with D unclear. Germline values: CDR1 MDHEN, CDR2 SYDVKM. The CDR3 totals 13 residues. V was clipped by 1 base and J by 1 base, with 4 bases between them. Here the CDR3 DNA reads TGTGCCAGCAGTTTATATCAGAACACTGAAGCTTTCTTT. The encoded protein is CASSLYQNTEAFF.

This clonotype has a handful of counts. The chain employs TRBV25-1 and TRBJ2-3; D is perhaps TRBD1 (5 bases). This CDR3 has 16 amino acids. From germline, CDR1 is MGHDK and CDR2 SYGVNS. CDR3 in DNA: TGTGCGCCTCCCTGTTGGAAGGGGTACTGCACAGATACGCAGTATTTT. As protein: CAPPCWKGYCTDTQYF.

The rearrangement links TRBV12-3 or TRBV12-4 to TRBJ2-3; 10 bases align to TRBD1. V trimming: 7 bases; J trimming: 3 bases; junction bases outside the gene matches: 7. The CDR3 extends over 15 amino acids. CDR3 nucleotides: TGTGCCAGCACTAACCCGGGACAGGGGACAGATACGCAGTATTTT. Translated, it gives CASTNPGQGTDTQYF.

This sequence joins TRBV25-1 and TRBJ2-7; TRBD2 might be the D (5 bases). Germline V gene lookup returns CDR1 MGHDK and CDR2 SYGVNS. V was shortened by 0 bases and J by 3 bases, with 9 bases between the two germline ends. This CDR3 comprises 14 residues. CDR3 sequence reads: CASSEYFRDYEQYF. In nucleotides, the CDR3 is TGTGCCAGCAGTGAATATTTTCGGGACTACGAGCAGTACTTC.

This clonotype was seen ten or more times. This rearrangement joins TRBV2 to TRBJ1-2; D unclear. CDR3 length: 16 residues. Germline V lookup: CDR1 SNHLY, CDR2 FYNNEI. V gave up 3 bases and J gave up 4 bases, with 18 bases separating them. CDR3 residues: CASSDVEAAFVYGYTF. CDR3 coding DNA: TGTGCCAGCAGTGATGTGGAGGCAGCCTTTGTCTATGGCTACACCTTC.

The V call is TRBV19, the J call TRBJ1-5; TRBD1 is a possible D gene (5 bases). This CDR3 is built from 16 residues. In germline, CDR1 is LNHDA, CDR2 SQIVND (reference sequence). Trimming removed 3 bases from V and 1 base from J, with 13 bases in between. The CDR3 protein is CASSIGPEGSNQPQHF. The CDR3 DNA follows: TGTGCCAGTAGTATTGGGCCAGAGGGGAGCAATCAGCCCCAGCATTTT.

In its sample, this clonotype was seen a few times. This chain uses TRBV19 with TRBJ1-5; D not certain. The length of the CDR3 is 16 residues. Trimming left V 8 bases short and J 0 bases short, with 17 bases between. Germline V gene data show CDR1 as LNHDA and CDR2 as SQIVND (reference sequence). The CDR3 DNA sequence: TGTGCCAGTCGCCCCGAATGGGTCAATAGCAATCAGCCCCAGCATTTT. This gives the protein CASRPEWVNSNQPQHF.

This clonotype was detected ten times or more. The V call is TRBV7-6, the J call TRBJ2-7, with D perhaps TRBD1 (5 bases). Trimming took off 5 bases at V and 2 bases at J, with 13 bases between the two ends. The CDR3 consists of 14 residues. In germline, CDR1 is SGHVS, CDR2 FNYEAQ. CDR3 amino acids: CASSGRQFPYEQYF. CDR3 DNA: TGTGCCAGCAGCGGTAGACAGTTCCCCTACGAGCAGTACTTC.

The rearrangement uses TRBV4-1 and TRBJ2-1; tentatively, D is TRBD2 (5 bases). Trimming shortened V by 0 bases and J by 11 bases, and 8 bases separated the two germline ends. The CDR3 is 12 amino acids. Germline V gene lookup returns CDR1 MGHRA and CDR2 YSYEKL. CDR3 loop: CASSQDGVQQFF. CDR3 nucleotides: TGCGCCAGCAGCCAAGACGGGGTCCAGCAGTTCTTC.

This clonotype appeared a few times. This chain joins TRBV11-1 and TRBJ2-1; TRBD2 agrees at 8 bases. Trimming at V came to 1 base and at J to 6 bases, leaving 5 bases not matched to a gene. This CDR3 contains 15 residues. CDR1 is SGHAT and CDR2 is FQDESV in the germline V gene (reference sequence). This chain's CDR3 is CASSLGAGALNEQFF. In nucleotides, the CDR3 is TGTGCCAGCAGCTTAGGAGCGGGGGCCCTCAATGAGCAGTTCTTC.

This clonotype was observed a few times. The CDR3 region is CSAPTSYYGYTF. The CDR3 nucleotides read TGCAGTGCCCCGACCTCTTACTATGGCTACACCTTC. V and J are TRBV20-1 and TRBJ1-2; D not certain. The CDR3 spans 12 residues. The germline V gene has CDR1 DFQATT and CDR2 SNEGSKA (reference sequence). Trimming stripped 6 bases from V and 3 bases from J, with 11 bases between.

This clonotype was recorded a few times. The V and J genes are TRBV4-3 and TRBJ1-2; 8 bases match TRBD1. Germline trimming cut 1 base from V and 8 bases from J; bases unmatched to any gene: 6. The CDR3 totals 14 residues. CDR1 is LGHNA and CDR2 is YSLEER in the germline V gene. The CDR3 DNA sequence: TGCGCCAGCAGCCAAGTCGGGACAGGAAGCGGCTACACCTTC. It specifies CASSQVGTGSGYTF.

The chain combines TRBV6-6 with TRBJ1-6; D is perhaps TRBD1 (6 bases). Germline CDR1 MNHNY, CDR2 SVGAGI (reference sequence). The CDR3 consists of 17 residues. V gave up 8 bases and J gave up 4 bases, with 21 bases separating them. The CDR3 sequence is CASGFTDQDSYNSPLHF. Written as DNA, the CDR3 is TGTGCCAGCGGATTCACTGACCAGGACAGTTATAATTCACCCCTCCACTTT.

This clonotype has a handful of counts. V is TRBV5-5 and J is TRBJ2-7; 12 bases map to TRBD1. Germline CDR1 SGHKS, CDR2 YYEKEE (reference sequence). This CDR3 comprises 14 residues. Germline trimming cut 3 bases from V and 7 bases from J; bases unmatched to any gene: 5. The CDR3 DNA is TGTGCCAGCAGCTGGGGACAGGGGGCTAGGGAGCAGTACTTC. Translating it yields CASSWGQGAREQYF.

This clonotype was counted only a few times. CDR3 coding DNA: TGTGCCAGCAGCCAAGGCATGAACACTGAAGCTTTCTTT. Protein product: CASSQGMNTEAFF. The chain links TRBV14 to TRBJ1-1; D gene uncertain. Germline V gene data show CDR1 as SGHDN and CDR2 as FVKESK. This CDR3 has 13 residues. Trimming shortened V by 1 base and J by 0 bases, and 3 bases separated the two germline ends.

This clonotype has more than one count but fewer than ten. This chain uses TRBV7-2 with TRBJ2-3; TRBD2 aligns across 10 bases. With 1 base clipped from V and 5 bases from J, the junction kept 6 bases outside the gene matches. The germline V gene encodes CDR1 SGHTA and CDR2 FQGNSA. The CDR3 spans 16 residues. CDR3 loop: CASSLDASGGVDTQYF. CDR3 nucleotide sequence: TGTGCCAGCAGCTTAGATGCTAGCGGGGGCGTAGATACGCAGTATTTT.

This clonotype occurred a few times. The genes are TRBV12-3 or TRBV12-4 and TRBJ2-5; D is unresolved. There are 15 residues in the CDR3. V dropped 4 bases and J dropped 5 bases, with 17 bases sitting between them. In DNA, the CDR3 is TGTGCCAGCAGTTCCGCCTCTGTCTTTCCGGAGACCCAGTACTTC. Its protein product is CASSSASVFPETQYF.

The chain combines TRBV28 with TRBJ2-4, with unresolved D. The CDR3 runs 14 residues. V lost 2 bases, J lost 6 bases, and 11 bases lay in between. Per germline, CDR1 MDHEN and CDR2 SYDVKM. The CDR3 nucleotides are TGTGCCAGCAGTTTACGGGCCCCCGGAAACATTCAGTACTTC. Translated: CASSLRAPGNIQYF.

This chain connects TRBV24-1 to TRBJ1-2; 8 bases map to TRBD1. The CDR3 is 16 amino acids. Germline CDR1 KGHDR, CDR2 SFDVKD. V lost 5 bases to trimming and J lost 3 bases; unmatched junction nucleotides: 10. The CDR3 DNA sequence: TGTGCCACCAGTGGCCTAGGACAGGGAGGGGACTATGGCTACACCTTC. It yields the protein CATSGLGQGGDYGYTF.

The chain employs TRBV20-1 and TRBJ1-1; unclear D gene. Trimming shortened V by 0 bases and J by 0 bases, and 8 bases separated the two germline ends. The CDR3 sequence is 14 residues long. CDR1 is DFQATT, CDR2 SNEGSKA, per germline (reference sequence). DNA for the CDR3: TGCAGTGCTAGAGATCTCGCGGTGAACACTGAAGCTTTCTTT. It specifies CSARDLAVNTEAFF.